This T cell receptor (beta chain) stems from a study of blood T cell repertoires in COVID-19. Across the whole study: Material from acute and convalescent COVID-19 was sourced from the United States, Italy and Spain.

This CDR3 has 15 residues. CDR1 is MNHNS and CDR2 is SASEGT in the germline V gene. Trimming removed 2 bases at V and 2 bases at J, with 10 bases between. Only in-frame clones appear in the TCRdb table, and some are missing; sequencing was by immunoSEQ multiplex PCR. Of 110,000 to 150,000 clones detected, around nine tenths appear once; the ten largest clones hold around 2.9%. The receptor comes from a man between 60 and 75 years old with active or convalescent COVID-19. The chain links TRBV6-1 to TRBJ1-5; D remains ambiguous. The sample taken for sequencing was peripheral blood. CDR3 region: CASSELRAGNQPQHF. The CDR3 DNA follows: TGTGCCAGCAGTGAATTGAGGGCGGGCAATCAGCCCCAGCATTTT.